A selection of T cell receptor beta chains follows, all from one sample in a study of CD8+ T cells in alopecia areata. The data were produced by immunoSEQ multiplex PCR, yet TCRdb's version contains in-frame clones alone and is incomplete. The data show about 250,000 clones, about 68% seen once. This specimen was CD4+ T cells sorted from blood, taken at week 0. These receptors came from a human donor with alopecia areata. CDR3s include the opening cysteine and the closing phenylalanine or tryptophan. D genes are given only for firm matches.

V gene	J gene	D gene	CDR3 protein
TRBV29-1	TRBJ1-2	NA	CSVEGHSNYGYTF
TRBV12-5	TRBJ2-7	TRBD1	CASGLGTGGYEQYF
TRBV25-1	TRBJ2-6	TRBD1	CARTEGQVSGANVLTF
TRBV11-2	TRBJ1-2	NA	CASSLDYGGGYTF
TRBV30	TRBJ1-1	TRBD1	CAAGQAVSNTEAFF
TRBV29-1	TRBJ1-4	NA	CSVGGGGNEKLFF
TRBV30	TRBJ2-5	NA	CAWSRADQETQYF
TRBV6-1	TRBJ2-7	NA	CASSDARSRGSYEQYF
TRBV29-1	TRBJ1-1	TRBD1	CSVGTGLNTEAFF
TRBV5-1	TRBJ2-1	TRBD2	CASSLVAGSGVQFF
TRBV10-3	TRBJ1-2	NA	CAISPERGYGYTF
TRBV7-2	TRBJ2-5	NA	CASSRGETQYF
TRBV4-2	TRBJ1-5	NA	CASSQGPDRSNQPQHF
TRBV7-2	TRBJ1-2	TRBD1	CASSPGSGQSYGYTF
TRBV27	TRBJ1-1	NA	CASRDLAEAFF
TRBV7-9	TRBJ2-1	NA	CASSRSTGSRSYNEQFF
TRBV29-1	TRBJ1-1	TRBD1	CSVAGGAKTEAFF
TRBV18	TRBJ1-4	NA	CASSPTGKGYNEKLFF
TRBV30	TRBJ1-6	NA	CAWERVNSPLHF
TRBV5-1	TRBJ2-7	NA	CASSLRDSYEQYF
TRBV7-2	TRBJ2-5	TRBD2	CASSAQLAGGTRGTQYF
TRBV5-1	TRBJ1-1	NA	CASSLDSWLMNTEAFF
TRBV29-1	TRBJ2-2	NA	CSVEDEVSNTGELFF
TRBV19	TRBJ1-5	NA	CASTLGAPTNQPQHF
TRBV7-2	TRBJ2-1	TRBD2	CASSSRLANEQFF
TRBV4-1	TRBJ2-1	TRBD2	CASRSGLAVSYNEQFF
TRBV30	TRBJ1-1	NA	CAWIVTEAFF
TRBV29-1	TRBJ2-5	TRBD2	CSASGEAGEETQYF
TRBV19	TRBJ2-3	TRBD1	CASTPFSVQGWSTDTQYF
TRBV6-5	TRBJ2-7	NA	CASSTARSSYEQYF
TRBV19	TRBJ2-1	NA	CASSTIPGQRNEQFF
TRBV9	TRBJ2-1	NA	CASSVGQGTYNEQFF
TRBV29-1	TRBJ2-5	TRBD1	CSVFPETGGYGKTQYF
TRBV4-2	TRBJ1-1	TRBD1	CASSQDAGGTEAFF
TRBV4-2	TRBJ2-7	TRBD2	CASSPTSGGAYEQYF
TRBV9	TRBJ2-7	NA	CASSVGEGVSYEQYF